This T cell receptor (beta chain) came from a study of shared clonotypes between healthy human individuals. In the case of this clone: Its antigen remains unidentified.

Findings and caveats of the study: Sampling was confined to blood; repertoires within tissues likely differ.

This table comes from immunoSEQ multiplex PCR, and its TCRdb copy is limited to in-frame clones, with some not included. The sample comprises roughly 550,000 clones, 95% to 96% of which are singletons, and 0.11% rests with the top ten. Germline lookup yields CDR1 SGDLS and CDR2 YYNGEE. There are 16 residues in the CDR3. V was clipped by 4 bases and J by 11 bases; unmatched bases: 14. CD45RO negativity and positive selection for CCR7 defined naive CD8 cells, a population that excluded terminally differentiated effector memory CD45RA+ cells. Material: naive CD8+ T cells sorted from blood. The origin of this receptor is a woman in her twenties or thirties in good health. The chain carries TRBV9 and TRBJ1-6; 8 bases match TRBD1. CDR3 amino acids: CASSTPGGIVPPPLHF. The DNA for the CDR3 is TGTGCCAGCAGCACCCCAGGGGGCATTGTCCCCCCACCCCTCCACTTT.